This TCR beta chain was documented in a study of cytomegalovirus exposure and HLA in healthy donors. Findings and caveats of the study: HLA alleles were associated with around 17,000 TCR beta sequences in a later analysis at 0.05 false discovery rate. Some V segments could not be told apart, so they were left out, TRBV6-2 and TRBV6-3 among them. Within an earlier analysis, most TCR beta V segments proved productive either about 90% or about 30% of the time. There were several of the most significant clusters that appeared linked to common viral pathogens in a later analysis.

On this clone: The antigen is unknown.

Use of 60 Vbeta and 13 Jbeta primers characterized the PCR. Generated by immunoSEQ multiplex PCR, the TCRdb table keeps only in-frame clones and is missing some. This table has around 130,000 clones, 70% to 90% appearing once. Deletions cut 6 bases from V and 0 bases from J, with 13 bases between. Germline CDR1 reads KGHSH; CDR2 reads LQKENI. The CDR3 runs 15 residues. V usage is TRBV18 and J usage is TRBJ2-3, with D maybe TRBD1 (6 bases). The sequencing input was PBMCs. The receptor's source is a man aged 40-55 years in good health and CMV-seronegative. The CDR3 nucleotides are TGTGCCAGCTCGCCCGAAACAGGGAGCACAGATACGCAGTATTTT. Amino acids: CASSPETGSTDTQYF.